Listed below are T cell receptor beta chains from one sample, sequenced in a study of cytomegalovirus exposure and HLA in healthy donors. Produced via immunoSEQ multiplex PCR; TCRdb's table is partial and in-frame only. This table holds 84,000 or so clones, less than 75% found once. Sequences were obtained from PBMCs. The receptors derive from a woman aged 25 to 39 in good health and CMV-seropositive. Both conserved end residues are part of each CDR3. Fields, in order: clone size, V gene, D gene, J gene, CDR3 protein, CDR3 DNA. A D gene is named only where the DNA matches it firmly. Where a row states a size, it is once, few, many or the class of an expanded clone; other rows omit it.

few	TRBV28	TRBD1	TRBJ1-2	CASSTPLTGETNYGYTF	TGTGCCAGCAGTACGCCTTTAACAGGGGAGACTAACTATGGCTACACCTTC
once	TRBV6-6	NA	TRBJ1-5	CASSYSIAGKGPQHF	TGTGCCAGCAGTTACTCGATAGCCGGGAAAGGGCCCCAGCATTTT
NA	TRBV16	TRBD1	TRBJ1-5	CASSRGTGGQPQHF	TGTGCCAGCAGCCGAGGGACAGGGGGTCAGCCCCAGCATTTT
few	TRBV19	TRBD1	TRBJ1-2	CASSDRGQGYTF	TGTGCCAGTAGTGACAGGGGGCAAGGCTACACCTTC
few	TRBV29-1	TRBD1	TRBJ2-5	CSVRASQGQETQYF	TGCAGCGTTAGGGCGTCACAGGGGCAAGAGACCCAGTACTTC
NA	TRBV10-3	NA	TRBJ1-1	CAISELVEEAATF	TGTGCCATCAGTGAGTTGGTTGAAGAGGCAGCTACGTTT
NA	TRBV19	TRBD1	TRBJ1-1	CASKDRVETEAFF	TGTGCCAGTAAGGACAGGGTGGAGACTGAAGCTTTCTTT
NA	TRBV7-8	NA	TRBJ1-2	CASSLEGRANYGYTF	TGTGCCAGCAGCTTAGAGGGCAGGGCTAACTATGGCTACACCTTC
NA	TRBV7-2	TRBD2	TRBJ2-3	CASSQGLAGGTDTQYF	TGTGCCAGCAGCCAGGGACTAGCGGGGGGCACAGATACGCAGTATTTT
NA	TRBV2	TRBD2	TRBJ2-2	CASTLAGGHTGELFF	TGTGCCAGCACCCTAGCGGGGGGGCACACCGGGGAGCTGTTTTTT
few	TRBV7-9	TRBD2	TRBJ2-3	CASSFSGGVADTQYF	TGTGCCAGCAGCTTTAGCGGGGGGGTGGCAGATACGCAGTATTTT
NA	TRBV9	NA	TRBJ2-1	CASSVLGGYNEQFF	TGTGCCAGCAGCGTTTTGGGGGGCTACAATGAGCAGTTCTTC
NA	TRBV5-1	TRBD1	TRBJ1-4	CASSLGWTGEDEKLFF	TGCGCCAGCAGCTTGGGCTGGACAGGGGAAGATGAAAAACTGTTTTTT
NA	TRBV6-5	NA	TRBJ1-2	CASSYWGGPYGYTF	TGTGCCAGCAGTTATTGGGGGGGGCCCTATGGCTACACCTTC
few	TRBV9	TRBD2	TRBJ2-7	CASSVGRSGGRYEQYF	TGTGCCAGCAGCGTAGGGAGGAGCGGGGGGCGCTACGAGCAGTACTTC
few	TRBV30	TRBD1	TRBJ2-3	CAWSGLGGGFGTDTQYF	TGTGCCTGGAGTGGTTTAGGGGGCGGATTTGGCACAGATACGCAGTATTTT
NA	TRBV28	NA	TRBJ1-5	CASTIIQASNQPQHF	TGTGCCAGCACCATTATCCAGGCCTCCAATCAGCCCCAGCATTTT
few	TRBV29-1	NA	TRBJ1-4	CSVDLKNDEKLFF	TGCAGCGTCGACTTGAAAAACGATGAAAAACTGTTTTTT
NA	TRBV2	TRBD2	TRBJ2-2	CASTSSGELGGELFF	TGTGCCAGCACTTCCAGCGGGGAGCTTGGCGGGGAGCTGTTTTTT
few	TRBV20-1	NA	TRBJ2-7	CSATGYYEQYF	TGCAGTGCTACAGGGTACTACGAGCAGTACTTC
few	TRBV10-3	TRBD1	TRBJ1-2	CAISESDRGPAGYTF	TGTGCCATCAGTGAGTCCGACAGGGGGCCGGCTGGCTACACCTTC
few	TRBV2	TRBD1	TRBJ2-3	CASNGQGAQGTDTQYF	TGTGCCAGCAATGGACAGGGGGCGCAGGGCACAGATACGCAGTATTTT
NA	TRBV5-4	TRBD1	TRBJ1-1	CASSPDRVNTEAFF	TGTGCCAGCAGCCCGGACAGGGTGAACACTGAAGCTTTCTTT
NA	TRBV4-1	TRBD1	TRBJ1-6	CASSQEGTGINSPLHF	TGCGCCAGCAGCCAAGAAGGGACAGGGATAAATTCACCCCTCCACTTT
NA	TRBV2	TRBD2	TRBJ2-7	CASKGMASGTYEQYF	TGTGCCAGCAAGGGGATGGCTAGCGGAACCTACGAGCAGTACTTC
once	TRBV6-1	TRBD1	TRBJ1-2	CASSVQGANNYGYTF	TGTGCCAGCAGTGTGCAGGGGGCGAATAACTATGGCTACACCTTC
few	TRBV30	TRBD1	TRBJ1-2	CAWSVTGGGYGYTF	TGTGCCTGGAGTGTTACAGGGGGCGGCTATGGCTACACCTTC
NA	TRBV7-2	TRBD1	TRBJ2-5	CASSLAGQGLQETQYF	TGTGCCAGCAGCTTAGCGGGACAGGGACTCCAAGAGACCCAGTACTTC
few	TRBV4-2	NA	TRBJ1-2	CASSLYGGTDGYTF	TGTGCCAGCAGCCTCTATGGGGGGACCGATGGCTACACCTTC
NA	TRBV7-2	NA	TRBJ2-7	CASSRQGTNSYEQYF	TGTGCCAGCAGCCGACAGGGGACTAACTCCTACGAGCAGTACTTC
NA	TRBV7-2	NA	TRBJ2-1	CASSLVGSASYNEQFF	TGTGCCAGCAGCTTAGTAGGCAGCGCTTCCTACAATGAGCAGTTCTTC